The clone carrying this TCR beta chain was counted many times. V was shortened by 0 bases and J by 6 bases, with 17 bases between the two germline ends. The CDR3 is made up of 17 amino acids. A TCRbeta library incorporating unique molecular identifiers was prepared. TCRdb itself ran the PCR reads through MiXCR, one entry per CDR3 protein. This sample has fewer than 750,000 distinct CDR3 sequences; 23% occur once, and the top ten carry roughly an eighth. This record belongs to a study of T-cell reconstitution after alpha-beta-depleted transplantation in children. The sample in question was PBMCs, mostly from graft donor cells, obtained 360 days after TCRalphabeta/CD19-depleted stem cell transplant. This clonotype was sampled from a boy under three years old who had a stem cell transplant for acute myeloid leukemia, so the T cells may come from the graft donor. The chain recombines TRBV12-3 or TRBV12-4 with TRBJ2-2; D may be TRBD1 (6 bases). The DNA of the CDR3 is TGTGCCAGCAGTTTAGCCCCGGACAGCTTGTTCCCCGGGGAGCTGTTTTTT. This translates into CASSLAPDSLFPGELFF.